The 16 T cell receptor beta chains reported below all come from one sample, sequenced in a study of T cells in Graves' hyperthyroidism and ophthalmopathy. The source material, RNA transcripts, was used to amplify TCR beta CDR3 regions. HTBI primers were employed in a first-round RT-PCR of the TCR CDR3. MiXCR was run by TCRdb on the multiplex PCR reads, yielding one entry per CDR3 protein. Among around 760,000 distinct CDR3 sequences listed, about 35% were seen once. What was sequenced was blood. Receptors were obtained from a woman aged 40-49 years with Graves' hyperthyroidism.

Comment on this clonotype: Possible read error: a much larger clone is one base away. CDR3 protein: CAGSLGVDSSHGYTF. Written as DNA, the CDR3 is TGTGCCGGCAGCTTAGGCGTTGACAGCTCACATGGCTACACCTTC. This chain joins TRBV11-2 and TRBJ1-2, with D possibly TRBD1 on 5 matching bases. CDR3 length: 15 amino acids. Germline lookup yields CDR1 SGHAT and CDR2 FQNNGV.

Points on this clonotype: A much bigger clone sits one base away, suggesting this may be a read error. The chain is built from TRBV29-1 and TRBJ2-5; D might be TRBD2 (5 bases). Trimming took 3 bases from V and 8 from J, leaving 13 bases between them. This CDR3 is 12 amino acids long. CDR1 is SQVTM, CDR2 ANQGSEA, per germline. The CDR3 DNA reads TGCAGCGTTGAGGCGGGCCTTGGTACCCAGTACTTC. This translates into CSVEAGLGTQYF.

The table lists this clonotype with a few counts. The CDR3: CASSLGGTVDSNYGYTF. The CDR3 DNA sequence: TGTGCCAGCAGCTTAGGAGGGACGGTAGATTCAAACTATGGCTACACCTTC. This chain connects TRBV13 to TRBJ1-2; tentatively, D is TRBD1 (5 bases). The CDR3 is 17 amino acids. Per the germline V gene, CDR1 is PRHDT and CDR2 is FYEKMQ (reference sequence). Deletions cut 0 bases from V and 2 bases from J, with 16 bases between.

This clonotype was counted between two and nine times. The genes are TRBV20-1 and TRBJ2-7; 9 bases match TRBD2. This CDR3 has 15 residues. The V segment lost 4 bases and the J segment 1 base; nucleotides outside the gene matches: 8. Germline V lookup: CDR1 DFQATT, CDR2 SNEGSKA (reference sequence). The CDR3 DNA sequence: TGCAGTGCTACAATCGGCGGGGGGGCTTCCTACGAGCAGTACTTC. Translated, it gives CSATIGGGASYEQYF.

The V call is TRBV20-1, the J call TRBJ2-3; 8 bases map to TRBD2. The CDR3 has 16 amino acids. V gave up 3 bases and J gave up 1 base; unmatched junction bases: 9. CDR1 and CDR2 from the germline V gene are DFQATT and SNEGSKA (reference sequence). The CDR3 DNA follows: TGCAGTGCTAGTAGAGGTACTAGCGGACGCACAGATACGCAGTATTTT. This sequence encodes CSASRGTSGRTDTQYF.

This clonotype appeared many times. The chain carries TRBV7-9 and TRBJ2-5, with D perhaps TRBD1 or TRBD2 (5 bases each). The V gene lost 6 bases and the J gene lost 0 bases, with 11 bases spanning the gap. Germline loops: CDR1 SEHNR, CDR2 FQNEAQ (reference sequence). The CDR3 length is 14 residues. This chain's CDR3 is CASRGTGYQETQYF. In DNA form, the CDR3 reads TGTGCCAGCAGGGGGACCGGGTACCAAGAGACCCAGTACTTC.

The chain uses TRBV20-1 and TRBJ1-1, with D tentatively TRBD1 (6 bases). CDR3 length: 15 residues. Trimming cost V 0 bases and J 4 bases, with 15 bases left between them. Germline values: CDR1 DFQATT, CDR2 SNEGSKA (reference sequence). This CDR3 is CSARDRRGRVTEAFF. The CDR3 nucleotides read TGCAGTGCTAGAGATCGGCGGGGGCGAGTCACTGAAGCTTTCTTT.

This clonotype was observed many times. This sequence joins TRBV14 and TRBJ2-5, with TRBD1 matching 8 bases. CDR3 length: 15 amino acids. V dropped 1 base and J dropped 5; count of bases not matched to a gene: 6. Germline CDR1 is SGHDN and CDR2 is FVKESK. The CDR3 DNA follows: TGTGCCAGCAGCCAAGCGGCCAGGGGGCTGGAGACCCAGTACTTC. Translation: CASSQAARGLETQYF.

This chain links TRBV29-1 with TRBJ2-2, with D tentatively TRBD1 (5 bases). The CDR3 has 13 residues. In germline, CDR1 is SQVTM, CDR2 ANQGSEA. V lost 6 bases and J lost 6, with 14 bases in between. CDR3 DNA: TGCAGCGTCAACCCAGGGTTCTCCGGGGAGCTGTTTTTT. Its protein product is CSVNPGFSGELFF.

The rearrangement joins TRBV29-1 to TRBJ1-1; D perhaps matches TRBD1 (6 bases). V was pared by 8 bases and J by 4 bases, with 17 bases between. The CDR3 is 13 amino acids. Germline CDR1 SQVTM, CDR2 ANQGSEA. In DNA form, the CDR3 reads TGCAGCTTCGGGGGCTCCGTGAGCACTGAAGCTTTCTTT. It encodes CSFGGSVSTEAFF.

The sample holds a few counts of this clonotype. The junction departs from the called germline gene at one end, perhaps through a read error. The CDR3 spells CASSQPTGGTPYEQYF. As DNA, the CDR3 is TGCGCCAGCAGCCAACCTACAGGGGGAACCCCCTACGAGCAGTACTTC. This chain links TRBV6-5 with TRBJ2-7, with 8 positions matching TRBD1. Germline CDR1 and CDR2: MNHEY and SVGAGI. The CDR3 consists of 16 residues.

The V call is TRBV6-5, the J call TRBJ2-5; TRBD1 matches 10 bases. The V gene's germline CDR1 is MNHEY and CDR2 SVGAGI. Losses at the gene ends were 2 bases for V and 5 bases for J; bases not matched to a gene: 8. The CDR3 contains 16 residues. The CDR3 sequence: CASSYGTGTGAETQYF. The CDR3 bases are TGTGCCAGCAGTTACGGGACCGGGACAGGGGCCGAGACCCAGTACTTC.

This clonotype was recorded at least ten times. The V call is TRBV10-3, the J call TRBJ1-1, with 10 nucleotides matching TRBD1. V lost 6 bases and J lost 0; bases outside the gene matches: 1. There are 14 residues in the CDR3. From germline, CDR1 is ENHRY and CDR2 SYGVKD. The CDR3 DNA reads TGTGCCATCAGCGGGACAGGGGTGAACACTGAAGCTTTCTTT. Its protein is CAISGTGVNTEAFF.

The rearrangement uses TRBV15 and TRBJ1-2, with D tentatively TRBD1 (5 bases). The CDR3 loop spans 13 amino acids. Looked up from germline, CDR1 is LNHNV and CDR2 is YYDKDF (reference sequence). Trimming stripped 4 bases from V and 3 bases from J, with 9 bases between. This CDR3 reads CATSNTQDYGYTF. The CDR3 DNA follows: TGTGCCACCAGCAACACACAGGACTATGGCTACACCTTC. The whole variable domain, filled in from reference TRBV15 and TRBJ1-2, reads DAMVIQNPRYQVTQFGKPVTLSCSQTLNHNVMYWYQQKSSQAPKLLFHYYDKDFNNEADTPDNFQSRRPNTSFCFLDIRSPGLGDTAMYLCATSNTQDYGYTFGSGTRLTVV.

The J gene is TRBJ1-1, the V gene TRBV5-5; no firm D call. The CDR3 sequence is 14 residues long. The V end was cut by 4 bases, the J end by 4 bases, with 14 bases between. The germline CDR1 and CDR2 sequences are SGHKS and YYEKEE (reference sequence). This CDR3 is CASSPHIDGTEAFF. The DNA of the CDR3 is TGTGCCAGCAGCCCCCACATTGACGGCACTGAAGCTTTCTTT. The full variable domain, rest sourced from reference TRBV5-5 and TRBJ1-1, is DAGVTQSPTHLIKTRGQQVTLRCSPISGHKSVSWYQQVLGQGPQFIFQYYEKEERGRGNFPDRFSARQFPNYSSELNVNALLLGDSALYLCASSPHIDGTEAFFGQGTRLTVV.

A word on this clonotype: An end of the junction differs from the germline gene, which may be a read error. This sequence joins TRBV7-7 and TRBJ2-5, with D perhaps TRBD2 (6 bases). CDR1 is SSHAT, CDR2 FNYEAQ, per germline (reference sequence). This CDR3 contains 14 residues. The CDR3 here is CASSSLAFGETQYF. In nucleotides, the CDR3 is TGTGCTAGCAGCTCTCTAGCGTTTGGGGAGACCCAGTACTTC.